These 25 T cell receptor beta chains share one sample of origin, sequenced in a study of Graves' ophthalmopathy and Graves' hyperthyroidism (dated by TCRdb to between 2018 and 2020). Sequencing was performed on an Illumina HiSeq 2000. For repertoire sequencing, the TCR beta CDR3 regions were amplified from RNA transcripts. The first round was an RT-PCR using HTBI primers with the Qiagen OneStep RT-PCR kit, and this first round was followed by a second-round multiplex PCR, then size selection and purification. TCRdb's own reprocessing of the public reads used fastp at Q25 and MiXCR and kept productive beta chains. Rows merge per CDR3 protein into single entries with the most common DNA and genes. This sample is represented by approximately 160,000 distinct CDR3 sequences; about two fifths of them were singletons. The ten largest account for around 9.3% of the sample. The specimen was peripheral blood. Receptors were obtained from a man aged 25-45 years with Graves' ophthalmopathy. Donor details come from another sample of the same person, matched by shared clones.

This clonotype occurred many times. The V gene is TRBV6-2 or TRBV6-3, the J gene TRBJ1-2, with 7 bases aligning to TRBD1. The CDR3 sequence is 13 residues long. V dropped 4 bases and J dropped 9; count of bases not matched to a gene: 8. Looked up from germline, CDR1 is MNHEY and CDR2 is SVGEGT. This CDR3 reads CASSWTGQTRYTF. DNA of the CDR3: TGTGCCAGCAGTTGGACAGGCCAAACTCGCTACACCTTC.

This clonotype was seen repeatedly, ten times or more. The gene calls are TRBV19 and TRBJ1-2; TRBD1 is a possible D gene (5 bases). Germline V lookup: CDR1 LNHDA, CDR2 SQIVND (reference sequence). The CDR3 consists of 12 residues. Trimming took off 9 bases at V and 2 bases at J, with 10 bases between the two ends. This CDR3 is CASKDINYGYTF. CDR3 sequence (DNA): TGTGCCAGCAAGGACATCAACTATGGCTACACCTTC. The entire variable domain, with the rest obtained from reference TRBV19 and TRBJ1-2, is as follows: DGGITQSPKYLFRKEGQNVTLSCEQNLNHDAMYWYRQDPGQGLRLIYYSQIVNDFQKGDIAEGYSVSREKKESFPLTVTSAQKNPTAFYLCASKDINYGYTFGSGTRLTVV.

This clonotype was picked up many times. This rearrangement joins TRBV4-1 to TRBJ2-7, with 7 nucleotides matching TRBD1. The germline CDR1 and CDR2 sequences are MGHRA and YSYEKL. The CDR3 covers 16 residues. The junction had 8 bases not matched to a gene; V was cut back by 3 bases and J by 0 bases. Written as DNA, the CDR3 is TGCGCCAGCAGCCATCGCCCGGGACAGTCCTCCTACGAGCAGTACTTC. Translated: CASSHRPGQSSYEQYF.

This chain connects TRBV6-5 to TRBJ1-1; no clear D gene. The CDR3 runs to 14 residues. Germline V gene sequence: CDR1 MNHEY, CDR2 SVGAGI. V was clipped by 0 bases and J by 4 bases, with 9 bases between them. The CDR3 coding sequence is TGTGCCAGCAGTTACTCGGCGTGGATCACTGAAGCTTTCTTT. It codes for CASSYSAWITEAFF.

This clonotype was recorded at least ten times. The J gene is TRBJ1-2, the V gene TRBV30, with D possibly TRBD1 on 5 matching bases. Germline CDR1 reads GTSNPN; CDR2 reads SVGIG (reference sequence). The CDR3 is 13 amino acids. Deletions cut 5 bases from V and 8 bases from J, with 18 bases between. CDR3 in DNA: TGTGCCTGGGGCCAGGGAAGCGCCCCCGGCTACACCTTC. This sequence encodes CAWGQGSAPGYTF.

This clonotype appeared many times. In DNA, the CDR3 is TGTGCCAGCAGTCCCGGGACAGGATCCTACGAGCAGTACTTC. Encoded protein: CASSPGTGSYEQYF. The chain is built from TRBV28 and TRBJ2-7; 8 bases are shared with TRBD1. V lost 5 bases and J lost 1; bases outside the gene matches: 4. The germline gives CDR1 MDHEN, CDR2 SYDVKM. The CDR3 length is 14 residues. The full variable domain, in which reference TRBV28 and TRBJ2-7 provide the parts outside the CDR3, is DVKVTQSSRYLVKRTGEKVFLECVQDMDHENMFWYRQDPGLGLRLIYFSYDVKMKEKGDIPEGYSVSREKKERFSLILESASTNQTSMYLCASSPGTGSYEQYFGPGTRLTVT.

The sample holds many counts of this clonotype. This chain links TRBV12-3 or TRBV12-4 with TRBJ1-3, with 9 bases aligning to TRBD1. The V gene end was trimmed by 4 bases and the J gene end by 2 bases; junction bases not matched to a gene: 6. This CDR3 is 16 amino acids long. DNA of the CDR3: TGTGCCAGCAGTTCGACCAACAGGGGGCCTGGAAACACCATATATTTT. Its protein is CASSSTNRGPGNTIYF.

The chain uses TRBV28 and TRBJ2-7; D uncertain. Trimming removed 4 bases at V and 4 bases at J, with 17 bases between. The CDR3 has 15 residues. In germline, CDR1 is MDHEN, CDR2 SYDVKM. For the CDR3, the DNA is TGTGCCAGCAGTTATGGCAGCATGAAACGGTACGAGCAGTACTTC. This sequence encodes CASSYGSMKRYEQYF. The entire variable domain, with the rest obtained from reference TRBV28 and TRBJ2-7, is as follows: DVKVTQSSRYLVKRTGEKVFLECVQDMDHENMFWYRQDPGLGLRLIYFSYDVKMKEKGDIPEGYSVSREKKERFSLILESASTNQTSMYLCASSYGSMKRYEQYFGPGTRLTVT.

V and J are TRBV6-2 or TRBV6-3 and TRBJ2-7, with TRBD2 matching 16 bases. The CDR3 has 17 residues. Germline CDR1 MNHEY, CDR2 SVGEGT. Trimming cost V 0 bases and J 2 bases; bases outside gene matches: 1. This CDR3 is CASSYSGTSGRAYEQYF. The DNA for the CDR3 is TGTGCCAGCAGTTACTCCGGGACTAGCGGGAGGGCCTACGAGCAGTACTTC.

This clonotype was picked up many times. The chain joins TRBV29-1 to TRBJ1-2; 7 positions match TRBD1. After removal of 4 bases from V and 6 bases from J, the junction contained 8 bases not matched to a gene. Germline-derived CDR1 and CDR2 are SQVTM and ANQGSEA. The CDR3 extends over 13 amino acids. The CDR3 DNA is TGCAGCGTTGCCAAGGGACAGCCTAATGGCTACACCTTC. Residues: CSVAKGQPNGYTF.

The J gene is TRBJ2-5, the V gene TRBV2; perhaps TRBD2 as D (6 bases). V was pared by 7 bases and J by 7 bases, with 16 bases between. Germline CDR1 is SNHLY and CDR2 is FYNNEI. CDR3 size: 13 residues. This CDR3 reads CASMMAAGRTQYF. CDR3 DNA sequence: TGTGCCAGCATGATGGCGGCGGGACGGACCCAGTACTTC.

This chain links TRBV6-1 with TRBJ1-2; D might be TRBD1 (6 bases). Germline V gives CDR1 MNHNS, CDR2 SASEGT. V gave up 6 bases and J gave up 4 bases, with 18 bases separating them. The CDR3 is 15 residues long. CDR3 DNA: TGTGCCAGCAGGGGGACGGACAGAATCTTCTATGGCTACACCTTC. Encoded protein: CASRGTDRIFYGYTF.

The chain uses TRBV4-2 and TRBJ1-1; D uncertain. CDR3 length: 13 residues. V gave up 1 base and J gave up 5 bases, with 8 bases separating them. Looked up from germline, CDR1 is LGHNA and CDR2 is YNFKEQ. In DNA form, the CDR3 reads TGTGCCAGCAGCCAAGGAGGGTATACTGAAGCTTTCTTT. It is translated as CASSQGGYTEAFF.

About this clonotype: The junction differs from germline at one of its ends, possibly a read error. The V gene is TRBV28, the J gene TRBJ2-5; D remains ambiguous. CDR1 is MDHEN, CDR2 SYDVKM, per germline. This CDR3 is 14 amino acids long. As DNA, the CDR3 is TGTACCAGCAGTTTGCCAGGAGTCCAAGAGACCCAGTACTTC. Protein sequence: CTSSLPGVQETQYF.

This clonotype was counted ten times or more. This chain joins TRBV12-3 or TRBV12-4 and TRBJ2-7; the match to TRBD1 covers 9 bases. J was trimmed by 0 bases and V by 8 bases; bases with no gene match: 5. The CDR3 is made up of 14 amino acids. The CDR3 region is CASGTGRSSYEQYF. The CDR3 bases are TGTGCCAGCGGGACAGGGAGAAGCTCCTACGAGCAGTACTTC.

There are many counts of this clonotype. This rearrangement joins TRBV12-3 or TRBV12-4 to TRBJ2-2, with D perhaps TRBD1 (6 bases). V was trimmed by 9 bases and J by 8 bases, leaving 22 bases between them. The CDR3 sequence is 15 residues long. The CDR3 loop reads CASSNSGTRTGELFF. Here the CDR3 DNA reads TGTGCCAGTTCTAATTCCGGGACACGGACTGGGGAGCTGTTTTTT.

This rearrangement joins TRBV27 to TRBJ2-5; no clear D gene. The V and J ends lost 3 bases and 5 bases respectively, with 10 bases between them. The length of the CDR3 is 13 residues. Germline CDR1 MNHEY, CDR2 SMNVEV (reference sequence). The CDR3 bases are TGTGCCAGCAGTTTTTTCGGTCAGGAGACCCAGTACTTC. Translating gives CASSFFGQETQYF.

This chain links TRBV12-3 or TRBV12-4 with TRBJ2-7; TRBD2 might be the D (5 bases). The CDR3 totals 13 residues. The V gene lost 8 bases and the J gene lost 3 bases, with 14 bases spanning the gap. Here the CDR3 reads CASLDSSSYEQYF. Written as DNA, the CDR3 is TGTGCCAGCCTGGACTCAAGCAGCTACGAGCAGTACTTC.

This clonotype was seen repeatedly, ten times or more. V is TRBV29-1 and J is TRBJ2-2, with a tentative D call TRBD2 (6 bases). The CDR3 is 17 amino acids. Germline V gene lookup returns CDR1 SQVTM and CDR2 ANQGSEA. V dropped 7 bases and J dropped 8 bases, with 29 bases sitting between them. The CDR3 sequence: CSDYSKQGRGTPGELFF. CDR3 nucleotide sequence: TGCAGCGACTACTCGAAACAAGGGCGGGGAACACCGGGGGAGCTGTTTTTT.

The gene calls are TRBV2 and TRBJ2-1; 7 bases map to TRBD2. The germline gives CDR1 SNHLY, CDR2 FYNNEI. The CDR3 is 15 residues long. The J segment lost 8 bases and the V segment lost 2 bases, leaving 9 bases of the junction unmatched. The DNA for the CDR3 is TGTGCCAGCAGTGAAAACGGGGCGGGAGTCGATGAGCAGTTCTTC. Translation: CASSENGAGVDEQFF.

Ten or more counts support this clonotype. CDR3 coding DNA: TGTGCCAGCAGTTTATCGATAAGGCAGCCCCAGCATTTT. It specifies CASSLSIRQPQHF. This chain joins TRBV27 and TRBJ1-5; no clear D. The germline CDR1 and CDR2 sequences are MNHEY and SMNVEV (reference sequence). V lost 0 bases and J lost 7, with 7 bases in between. CDR3 length: 13 residues.

The chain carries TRBV6-5 and TRBJ2-7, with TRBD1 identical over 8 bases. Trimming at V came to 1 base and at J to 9 bases, leaving 5 bases not matched to a gene. The CDR3 contains 13 residues. Looked up from germline, CDR1 is MNHEY and CDR2 is SVGAGI. The CDR3 region has the DNA TGTGCCAGCAGTTACTACAGGGGGGACGGGCAGTACTTC. Translated, it gives CASSYYRGDGQYF.

This clonotype was recorded a few times. The CDR3 sequence: CASSWGFVQETQYF. In DNA, the CDR3 is TGTGCCAGCAGTTGGGGGTTTGTCCAAGAGACCCAGTACTTC. V gene TRBV12-3 or TRBV12-4 combines with J gene TRBJ2-5, with D possibly being TRBD1 or TRBD2 (5 bases each). This CDR3 contains 14 residues. The ends were cut back, 4 bases at V and 1 base at J, with 10 bases in the middle.

This clonotype was seen more than once but under ten times. The chain carries TRBV2 and TRBJ2-7; no definite D call. Germline CDR1 SNHLY, CDR2 FYNNEI. CDR3 length: 14 residues. V dropped 2 bases and J dropped 0 bases, with 8 bases sitting between them. CDR3 DNA sequence: TGTGCCAGCAGTGAACGCAGAAACTCCTACGAGCAGTACTTC. This codes for CASSERRNSYEQYF.

Many counts were recorded for this clonotype. This chain uses TRBV19 with TRBJ1-1, with D hard to call. The germline CDR1 and CDR2 sequences are LNHDA and SQIVND (reference sequence). The ends were cut back, 9 bases at V and 1 base at J, with 6 bases in the middle. CDR3 length: 11 amino acids. For the CDR3, the DNA is TGTGCCAGCTACAAGAACACTGAAGCTTTCTTT. Translated, it gives CASYKNTEAFF.